Sequencing of this TCR beta chain was carried out in a study of blood T cell repertoires in COVID-19. The CDR3 contains 17 residues. Deletions cut 4 bases from V and 0 bases from J, with 17 bases between. Germline CDR1 is SGHDT and CDR2 is YYEEEE. In the original workflow: By means of reference gene primer amplification, nucleated cell counts were estimated. The table came from immunoSEQ multiplex PCR; TCRdb's copy has only in-frame clones and leaves some out. That table furnishes V, J and clone size, whereas the DNA furnished D and trimming. The data contain 200,000 to 300,000 clones, 75% to 85% of them singletons.

V usage is TRBV5-6 and J usage is TRBJ1-5; D not resolved. Source material: peripheral blood. The clonotype was recovered from an elderly woman with COVID-19, enrolled during active disease. CDR3 protein: CASSLLAEGRSNQPQHF. DNA of the CDR3: TGTGCCAGCAGCCTGTTGGCCGAGGGTCGTAGCAATCAGCCCCAGCATTTT. The variable domain in full, with the rest retrieved from reference TRBV5-6 and TRBJ1-5, is DAGVTQSPTHLIKTRGQQVTLRCSPKSGHDTVSWYQQALGQGPQFIFQYYEEEERQRGNFPDRFSGHQFPNYSSELNVNALLLGDSALYLCASSLLAEGRSNQPQHFGDGTRLSIL.